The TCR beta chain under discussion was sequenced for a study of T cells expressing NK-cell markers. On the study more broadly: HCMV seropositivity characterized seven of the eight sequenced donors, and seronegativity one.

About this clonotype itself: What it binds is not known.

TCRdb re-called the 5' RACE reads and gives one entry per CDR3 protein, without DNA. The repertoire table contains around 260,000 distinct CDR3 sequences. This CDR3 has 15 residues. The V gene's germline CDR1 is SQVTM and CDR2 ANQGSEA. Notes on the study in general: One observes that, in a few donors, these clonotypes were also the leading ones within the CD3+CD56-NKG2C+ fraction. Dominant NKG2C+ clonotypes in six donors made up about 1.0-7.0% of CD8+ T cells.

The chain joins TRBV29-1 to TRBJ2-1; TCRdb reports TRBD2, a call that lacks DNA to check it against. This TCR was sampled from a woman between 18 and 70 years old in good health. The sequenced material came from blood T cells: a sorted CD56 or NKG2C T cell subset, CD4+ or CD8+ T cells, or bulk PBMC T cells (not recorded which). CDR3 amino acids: CSSMGSGSPSNEQFF.